Following are 30 T cell receptor beta chains from one sample sequenced in a study of control samples from healthy donors and cancer patients. The repertoire was sequenced with immunoSEQ multiplex PCR; TCRdb's copy has only in-frame clones and lacks some. Of 150,000 or so clones in the sample, approximately 90% were seen once. The sample consisted of blood. These receptors were collected from a woman between 25 and 40 years old in good health.

The V gene is TRBV18, the J gene TRBJ1-6; 7 nucleotides align to TRBD1. The junction had 4 bases not matched to a gene; V was cut back by 4 bases and J by 4 bases. The CDR3 is 15 amino acids. Germline V lookup: CDR1 KGHSH, CDR2 LQKENI. The CDR3 DNA sequence: TGTGCCAGCTCACGCGGGACAGAGTATAATTCACCCCTCCACTTT. It translates to CASSRGTEYNSPLHF.

The table lists this clone with a few counts. This sequence joins TRBV6-1 and TRBJ1-1; D is unresolved. The V end was cut by 1 base, the J end by 3 bases, with 6 bases between. Germline V gene data show CDR1 as MNHNS and CDR2 as SASEGT. The CDR3 runs to 13 residues. The CDR3 DNA follows: TGTGCCAGCAGTGAAGGGACCCACACTGAAGCTTTCTTT. Its translation is CASSEGTHTEAFF.

The chain carries TRBV7-2 and TRBJ2-7, with D perhaps TRBD1 or TRBD2 (5 bases each). The CDR3 runs to 13 residues. Germline CDR1 SGHTA, CDR2 FQGNSA. Trimming pared 4 bases from V and 6 bases from J, leaving 13 bases between. CDR3 protein: CASSSTAGGEQYF. CDR3 nucleotide sequence: TGTGCCAGCAGCTCGACAGCTGGGGGCGAGCAGTACTTC.

This chain connects TRBV6-1 to TRBJ2-3, with 8 bases aligning to TRBD1. Germline loops: CDR1 MNHNS, CDR2 SASEGT. With 0 bases clipped from V and 6 bases from J, the junction kept 14 bases outside the gene matches. The CDR3 is 18 amino acids. CDR3 in DNA: TGTGCCAGCAGTGAAGCGCCAGGCGGGACAGGATTTACCGATACGCAGTATTTT. Its protein product is CASSEAPGGTGFTDTQYF.

The chain is built from TRBV6-6 and TRBJ2-1, with 11 nucleotides matching TRBD1. Looked up from germline, CDR1 is MNHNY and CDR2 is SVGAGI (reference sequence). After removal of 2 bases from V and 7 bases from J, the junction contained 4 bases not matched to a gene. The CDR3 is 15 amino acids. The DNA for the CDR3 is TGTGCCAGCAGTTACGGGGGGACAGGGGGGAATGAGCAGTTCTTC. It specifies CASSYGGTGGNEQFF.

J is TRBJ2-3 and V is TRBV6-2 or TRBV6-3; TRBD2 is a possible D gene (5 bases). CDR3 size: 15 residues. V lost 6 bases and J 1 base, leaving 14 bases between the germline ends. Germline lookup yields CDR1 MNHEY and CDR2 SVGEGT. CDR3 amino acids: CASSPTIRGTDTQYF. The CDR3 DNA follows: TGTGCCAGCAGCCCGACTATTAGGGGCACAGATACGCAGTATTTT.

The rearrangement links TRBV7-8 to TRBJ2-5; D may be TRBD2 (5 bases). V was trimmed by 4 bases and J by 5 bases, leaving 14 bases between them. Per germline, CDR1 SGHVS and CDR2 FQNEAQ. The CDR3 has 14 amino acids. The CDR3 DNA reads TGTGCCAGCAGCTCCGGACTTAAGGTGGAGACCCAGTACTTC. It codes for CASSSGLKVETQYF.

The chain uses TRBV28 and TRBJ2-3; TRBD2 is a possible D gene (6 bases). This CDR3 has 17 amino acids. The ends were cut back, 3 bases at V and 0 bases at J, with 16 bases in the middle. Germline values: CDR1 MDHEN, CDR2 SYDVKM. Here the CDR3 DNA reads TGTGCCAGCAGTTTTTGGGGCGGGACCCCTAGCACAGATACGCAGTATTTT. Amino acid sequence: CASSFWGGTPSTDTQYF.

The rearrangement uses TRBV13 and TRBJ1-4; weak D call: TRBD1 (5 bases). This CDR3 region has 16 residues. CDR1 PRHDT and CDR2 FYEKMQ come from the germline V gene (reference sequence). Trimming removed 5 bases from V and 0 bases from J, with 13 bases in between. In DNA form, the CDR3 reads TGTGCCAGCAGCACCAGACAGTCTGCAACTAATGAAAAACTGTTTTTT. This encodes CASSTRQSATNEKLFF.

This chain connects TRBV19 to TRBJ1-5; D remains unclear. The CDR3 is made up of 12 amino acids. The germline CDR1 and CDR2 sequences are LNHDA and SQIVND (reference sequence). Deletions cut 6 bases from V and 7 bases from J, with 10 bases between. The chain's CDR3 is CASSLKRQPQHF. CDR3 DNA sequence: TGTGCCAGTAGCCTCAAGCGACAGCCCCAGCATTTT.

V usage is TRBV24-1 and J usage is TRBJ2-2; no reliable D call. V was shortened by 9 bases and J by 2 bases, with 15 bases between the two germline ends. Germline CDR1 is KGHDR and CDR2 is SFDVKD. The CDR3 has 15 residues. The CDR3 here is CATSQRSENTGELFF. The CDR3 nucleotides are TGTGCCACCTCTCAGCGTTCGGAAAACACCGGGGAGCTGTTTTTT.

The CDR3 nucleotides read TGTGCCAGCAGCCCTGGACCCCGGTGGGATGAAAAACTGTTTTTT. It translates to CASSPGPRWDEKLFF. V gene TRBV27 combines with J gene TRBJ1-4; the D is unclear. This CDR3 has 15 residues. Between the trimmed V and J ends, which lost 6 bases and 6 bases, there was a span of 17 bases. CDR1 is MNHEY and CDR2 is SMNVEV in the germline V gene (reference sequence).

The V call is TRBV4-1, the J call TRBJ2-5; 10 bases are a match to TRBD1. The germline gives CDR1 MGHRA, CDR2 YSYEKL. The V segment lost 0 bases and the J segment 5 bases; nucleotides outside the gene matches: 12. This CDR3 is built from 18 residues. CDR3 coding DNA: TGCGCCAGCAGCCAAGATTTACCGGGACAGGGGACGCGGGAGACCCAGTACTTC. Translated, it gives CASSQDLPGQGTRETQYF.

This clone showed up just once. The genes are TRBV3-1 (or the pseudogene TRBV3-2) and TRBJ2-1; maybe TRBD2 (5 bases). Germline CDR1 is LGHDT and CDR2 is YNNKEL (reference sequence). The CDR3 is 14 amino acids. The V and J ends lost 1 base and 4 bases respectively, with 8 bases between them. The CDR3 loop reads CASSQGGIYNEQFF. DNA for the CDR3: TGTGCCAGCAGCCAAGGAGGGATTTACAATGAGCAGTTCTTC.

The table lists this clone with a few counts. The sample holds other DNA sequences that translate to the same CDR3. The chain joins TRBV24-1 to TRBJ1-2; TRBD1 aligns across 9 bases. Per germline, CDR1 KGHDR and CDR2 SFDVKD. This CDR3 is 14 amino acids long. V was pared by 2 bases and J by 6 bases, with 3 bases of the junction left unmatched. The CDR3 reads CATSDYRTGDGYTF. The CDR3 coding sequence is TGTGCCACCAGTGATTACAGGACAGGGGATGGCTACACCTTC.

The V call is TRBV10-2, the J call TRBJ2-7, with D possibly being TRBD2 (5 bases). Germline loops: CDR1 WSHSY, CDR2 SAAADI. CDR3 length equals 14 residues. V lost 7 bases to trimming and J lost 1 base, with 14 bases between them. CDR3 coding DNA: TGCGCCAGCACGGGAACGATAAGATCCTACGAGCAGTACTTC. Protein product: CASTGTIRSYEQYF.

The chain employs TRBV5-1 and TRBJ2-1; 9 nucleotides match TRBD2. Germline CDR1 is SGHRS and CDR2 is YFSETQ. The CDR3 extends over 15 amino acids. With V trimmed by 4 bases and J by 0 bases, 2 bases remained unmatched. The DNA of the CDR3 is TGCGCCAGCAGCCTTAGCGGGAGCTCCTACAATGAGCAGTTCTTC. This gives the protein CASSLSGSSYNEQFF.

The chain links TRBV4-1 to TRBJ2-3, with D possibly matching TRBD2 (6 bases). CDR3 length: 16 residues. V shed 6 bases and J shed 2 bases, with 18 bases lying between them. Germline V gene sequence: CDR1 MGHRA, CDR2 YSYEKL. The chain's CDR3 is CASRGGVGLTTDTQYF. The CDR3 DNA sequence: TGCGCCAGCAGAGGTGGAGTGGGACTTACCACAGATACGCAGTATTTT.

This chain joins TRBV19 and TRBJ2-1; the match to TRBD2 covers 7 bases. J gave up 8 bases and V 6 bases, and 7 bases lay outside the gene matches. The CDR3 covers 13 residues. In germline, CDR1 is LNHDA, CDR2 SQIVND (reference sequence). The CDR3 protein is CASRGGSAYEQFF. The CDR3, as DNA: TGTGCCAGTAGGGGCGGGAGTGCCTATGAGCAGTTCTTC.

A single count supports this clone. The rearrangement links TRBV25-1 to TRBJ1-5; TRBD1 might be the D (6 bases). CDR1 is MGHDK, CDR2 SYGVNS, per germline. Deletions cut 4 bases from V and 7 bases from J, with 11 bases between. The length of the CDR3 is 13 residues. CDR3 sequence: CASSGGAGQPQHF. The CDR3 coding sequence is TGTGCCAGCAGTGGGGGGGCGGGACAGCCCCAGCATTTT.

CDR3 nucleotides: TGCGCCAGCAGCCGAGGACTAGCGGGGATCGGCTCCTACAATGAGCAGTTCTTC. Protein: CASSRGLAGIGSYNEQFF. The rearrangement uses TRBV4-1 and TRBJ2-1, with 12 bases aligning to TRBD2. The germline V gene encodes CDR1 MGHRA and CDR2 YSYEKL. This CDR3 comprises 18 residues. Losses at the gene ends were 4 bases for V and 0 bases for J; bases not matched to a gene: 7.

This chain uses TRBV5-8 with TRBJ2-3; D perhaps matches TRBD1 (6 bases). This CDR3 has 13 amino acids. Germline V CDR1 and CDR2: SGHTS, YDEGEE. The V gene lost 1 base and the J gene lost 6 bases, with 9 bases spanning the gap. As DNA, the CDR3 is TGTGCCAGCAGCTTGAGGGGGTTGGATACGCAGTATTTT. Encoded protein: CASSLRGLDTQYF.

The rearrangement uses TRBV7-9 and TRBJ2-2; tentatively, D is TRBD2 (6 bases). The CDR3 runs to 18 residues. Germline lookup yields CDR1 SEHNR and CDR2 FQNEAQ (reference sequence). The V end lost 6 bases, the J end lost 3 bases, and 23 bases lay between the germline ends. The CDR3 DNA is TGTGCCAGCAGACTAAGAGTCGTGGGGGGATTAGACACCGGGGAGCTGTTTTTT. It specifies CASRLRVVGGLDTGELFF.

This clone has a single count. V usage is TRBV6-5 and J usage is TRBJ2-7; D is unresolved. V was pared by 4 bases and J by 4 bases, with 11 bases between. The CDR3 extends over 13 amino acids. Germline CDR1 and CDR2: MNHEY and SVGAGI. CDR3 sequence: CASSSRATYEQYF. In DNA, the CDR3 is TGTGCCAGCAGTTCTCGTGCGACGTACGAGCAGTACTTC.

This clone has just a few counts. This rearrangement joins TRBV29-1 to TRBJ2-3, with 15 bases that match TRBD2. The J segment lost 6 bases and the V segment lost 0 bases, leaving 13 bases of the junction unmatched. CDR3 length: 19 residues. CDR1 is SQVTM and CDR2 is ANQGSEA in the germline V gene. The CDR3 sequence is CSVEERRTSGRAVEDTQYF. CDR3 DNA sequence: TGCAGCGTTGAAGAGAGAAGGACTAGCGGGAGGGCCGTTGAGGATACGCAGTATTTT.

V gene TRBV6-2 or TRBV6-3 combines with J gene TRBJ1-1; 9 nucleotides match TRBD1. The CDR3 loop spans 13 amino acids. With 5 bases clipped from V and 6 bases from J, the junction kept 4 bases outside the gene matches. Per the germline V gene, CDR1 is MNHEY and CDR2 is SVGEGT. The CDR3 sequence: CASSRRQGAEAFF. The CDR3, as DNA: TGTGCCAGCAGTAGGAGACAGGGGGCTGAAGCTTTCTTT.

This rearrangement joins TRBV6-5 to TRBJ2-2; TRBD1 matches 9 bases. V lost 7 bases and J lost 4; bases outside the gene matches: 7. CDR1 and CDR2 from the germline V gene are MNHEY and SVGAGI. The CDR3 spans 15 residues. The CDR3 DNA reads TGTGCCAGCACTAGGACAGGGGTGGGCACCGGGGAGCTGTTTTTT. The encoded protein is CASTRTGVGTGELFF.

The chain uses TRBV5-1 and TRBJ2-1, with 9 bases that match TRBD1. The CDR3 length is 16 residues. Trimming cost V 0 bases and J 4 bases; bases outside gene matches: 5. Germline CDR1 and CDR2: SGHRS and YFSETQ. The CDR3 region has the DNA TGCGCCAGCAGCTTGGTGGGGACAGGGCCTTACAATGAGCAGTTCTTC. Amino acids: CASSLVGTGPYNEQFF.

The rearrangement joins TRBV4-3 to TRBJ2-1, with TRBD2 as a possible D gene (6 bases). Germline values: CDR1 LGHNA, CDR2 YSLEER. V gave up 1 base and J gave up 4 bases, with 11 bases separating them. The CDR3 sequence is 15 residues long. CDR3 in amino acids: CASSQALGRYNEQFF. CDR3 sequence (DNA): TGCGCCAGCAGCCAAGCATTAGGGAGGTACAATGAGCAGTTCTTC.

V and J are TRBV19 and TRBJ2-2; 10 nucleotides align to TRBD2. The CDR3 spans 17 residues. With V trimmed by 0 bases and J by 3 bases, 4 bases remained unmatched. CDR1 is LNHDA and CDR2 is SQIVND in the germline V gene (reference sequence). DNA for the CDR3: TGTGCCAGTAGTATAGATGGGCTAGCGGGAGACACCGGGGAGCTGTTTTTT. Translation: CASSIDGLAGDTGELFF.